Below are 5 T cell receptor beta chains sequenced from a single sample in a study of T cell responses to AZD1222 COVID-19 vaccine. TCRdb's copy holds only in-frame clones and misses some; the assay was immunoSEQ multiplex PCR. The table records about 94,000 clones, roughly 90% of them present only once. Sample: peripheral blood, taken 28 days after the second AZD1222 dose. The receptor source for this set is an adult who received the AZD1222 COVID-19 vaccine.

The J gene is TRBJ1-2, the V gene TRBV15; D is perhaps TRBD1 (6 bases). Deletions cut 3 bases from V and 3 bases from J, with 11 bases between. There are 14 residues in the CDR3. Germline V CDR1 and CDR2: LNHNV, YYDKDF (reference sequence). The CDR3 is CATSSQGSYYGYTF. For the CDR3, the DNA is TGTGCCACCAGCAGTCAGGGGAGTTACTATGGCTACACCTTC.

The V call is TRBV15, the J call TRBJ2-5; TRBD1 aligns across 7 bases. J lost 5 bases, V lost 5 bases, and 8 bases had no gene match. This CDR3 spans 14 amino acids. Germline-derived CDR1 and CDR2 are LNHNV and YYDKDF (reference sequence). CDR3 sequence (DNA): TGTGCCACCAGCGACCGACAGGGTCTGGAGACCCAGTACTTC. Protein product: CATSDRQGLETQYF.

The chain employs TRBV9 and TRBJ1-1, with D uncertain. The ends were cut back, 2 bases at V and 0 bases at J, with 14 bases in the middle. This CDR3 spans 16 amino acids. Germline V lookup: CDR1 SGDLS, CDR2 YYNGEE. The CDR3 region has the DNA TGTGCCAGCAGCGTGTTCGAAGGCTCCATGAACACTGAAGCTTTCTTT. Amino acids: CASSVFEGSMNTEAFF.

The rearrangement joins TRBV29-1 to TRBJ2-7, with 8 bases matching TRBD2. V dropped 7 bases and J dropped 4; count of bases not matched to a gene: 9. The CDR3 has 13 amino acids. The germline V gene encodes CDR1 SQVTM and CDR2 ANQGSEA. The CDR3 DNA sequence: TGCAGCGCTGGTCGGGGGGGGTTATACGAGCAGTACTTC. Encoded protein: CSAGRGGLYEQYF.

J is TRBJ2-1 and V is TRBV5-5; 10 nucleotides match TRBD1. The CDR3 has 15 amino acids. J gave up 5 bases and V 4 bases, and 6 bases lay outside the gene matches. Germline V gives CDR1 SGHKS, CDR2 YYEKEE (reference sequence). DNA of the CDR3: TGTGCCAGCAGCCCCGGGACAGGGGTGGACAATGAGCAGTTCTTC. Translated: CASSPGTGVDNEQFF. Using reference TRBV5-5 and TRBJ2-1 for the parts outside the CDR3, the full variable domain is DAGVTQSPTHLIKTRGQQVTLRCSPISGHKSVSWYQQVLGQGPQFIFQYYEKEERGRGNFPDRFSARQFPNYSSELNVNALLLGDSALYLCASSPGTGVDNEQFFGPGTRLTVL.